In this sample, the clone carrying this T cell receptor beta chain turned up once. The method was immunoSEQ multiplex PCR; TCRdb's version includes in-frame clones alone and lacks a portion of them. The sample has more than 90,000 clones; approximately 94% are singletons. Trimming shortened V by 1 base and J by 0 bases, and 8 bases separated the two germline ends. The CDR3 runs 14 residues. Germline values: CDR1 SGHDT, CDR2 YYEEEE. These data originate in a study of technical replicates of blood from a handful of donors. Sequences were obtained from T cells isolated from PBMCs. The TCR sequence derives from a human donor in good health. This chain joins TRBV5-6 and TRBJ2-7; TRBD1 is a possible D gene (6 bases). The CDR3 sequence is CASSLPGDSYEQYF. CDR3 nucleotide sequence: TGTGCCAGCAGCTTGCCAGGGGACTCCTACGAGCAGTACTTC.